A selection of T cell receptor beta chains follows, all from one sample in a study of T cell responses to AZD1222 COVID-19 vaccine. Produced via immunoSEQ multiplex PCR; TCRdb's table is partial and in-frame only. The table lists about 56,000 clones, 65% to 90% of them singletons, with about 7% in the top ten. The sequencing used peripheral blood, collected 28 days after the second AZD1222 dose. The receptors come from an adult who received the AZD1222 COVID-19 vaccine. CDR3s include the opening cysteine and the closing phenylalanine or tryptophan. The order of the fields is J gene, D gene, clone size, V gene, CDR3 protein, CDR3 DNA. The D gene is left open where the match is weak. Clone size appears in some rows only: once, few, many, or a class for an expanded clone.

j_gene: TRBJ2-1
d_gene: .
abundance: .
v_gene: TRBV9
CDR3aa: CASSSSSTSQFF
CDR3nt: TGTGCCAGCAGTTCTTCCTCTACGTCGCAGTTCTTC

j_gene: TRBJ2-7
d_gene: .
abundance: .
v_gene: TRBV29-1
CDR3aa: CSVDPDGSYEQYF
CDR3nt: TGCAGCGTTGACCCGGACGGGAGCTACGAGCAGTACTTC

j_gene: TRBJ2-5
d_gene: .
abundance: .
v_gene: TRBV28
CDR3aa: CASSYSLMETQYF
CDR3nt: TGTGCCAGCAGTTACAGTTTAATGGAGACCCAGTACTTC

j_gene: TRBJ1-2
d_gene: .
abundance: .
v_gene: TRBV28
CDR3aa: CASSLGGGYGYTF
CDR3nt: TGTGCCAGCAGTTTAGGAGGGGGCTATGGCTACACCTTC

j_gene: TRBJ2-2
d_gene: TRBD1
abundance: .
v_gene: TRBV5-5
CDR3aa: CASSSRTGNTGELFF
CDR3nt: TGTGCCAGCAGCTCGCGGACAGGGAACACCGGGGAGCTGTTTTTT

j_gene: TRBJ2-7
d_gene: TRBD2
abundance: .
v_gene: TRBV10-2
CDR3aa: CASSESGLAEVF
CDR3nt: TGCGCCAGCAGTGAGTCGGGACTAGCGGAGGTTTTC

j_gene: TRBJ2-7
d_gene: TRBD1
abundance: .
v_gene: TRBV3-1/TRBV3-2
CDR3aa: CASSHPTRDRRPYSYEQYF
CDR3nt: TGTGCCAGCAGCCACCCTACTCGGGACAGAAGGCCCTATAGCTACGAGCAGTACTTC

j_gene: TRBJ2-1
d_gene: .
abundance: .
v_gene: TRBV4-1
CDR3aa: CASSQGGGEYNEQFF
CDR3nt: TGCGCCAGCAGCCAAGGTGGAGGAGAGTACAATGAGCAGTTCTTC

j_gene: TRBJ1-1
d_gene: TRBD1
abundance: few
v_gene: TRBV6-5
CDR3aa: CASSPIGTVNTEAFF
CDR3nt: TGTGCCAGCAGTCCTATAGGGACAGTCAACACTGAAGCTTTCTTT

j_gene: TRBJ2-7
d_gene: .
abundance: .
v_gene: TRBV7-2
CDR3aa: CASSPTASLGEQYF
CDR3nt: TGTGCCAGCAGCCCTACCGCGTCACTCGGCGAGCAGTACTTC

j_gene: TRBJ1-5
d_gene: .
abundance: .
v_gene: TRBV12-3/TRBV12-4
CDR3aa: CASSSGYQPQHF
CDR3nt: TGTGCCAGCAGCTCGGGCTATCAGCCCCAGCATTTT

j_gene: TRBJ1-2
d_gene: .
abundance: .
v_gene: TRBV7-8
CDR3aa: CASSLGGAGYGYTF
CDR3nt: TGTGCCAGCAGCTTAGGGGGCGCCGGTTATGGCTACACCTTC

j_gene: TRBJ2-7
d_gene: .
abundance: .
v_gene: TRBV2
CDR3aa: CASSEFRDYEQYF
CDR3nt: TGTGCCAGCAGTGAATTTAGGGACTACGAGCAGTACTTC

j_gene: TRBJ2-7
d_gene: TRBD2
abundance: few
v_gene: TRBV28
CDR3aa: CASSFPTSGTSGRAYEQYF
CDR3nt: TGTGCCAGCAGTTTCCCCACCTCCGGGACTAGCGGGAGGGCCTACGAGCAGTACTTC

j_gene: TRBJ2-1
d_gene: .
abundance: .
v_gene: TRBV11-1
CDR3aa: CASSQSRGSYNEQFF
CDR3nt: TGTGCCAGCAGCCAATCTAGGGGCTCCTACAATGAGCAGTTCTTC

j_gene: TRBJ1-4
d_gene: .
abundance: .
v_gene: TRBV7-2
CDR3aa: CASSLGRGIGEKLFF
CDR3nt: TGTGCCAGCAGCTTAGGGAGGGGGATTGGGGAAAAACTGTTTTTT

j_gene: TRBJ1-5
d_gene: TRBD1
abundance: .
v_gene: TRBV7-8
CDR3aa: CASTEDRGNQPQHF
CDR3nt: TGTGCCAGCACCGAAGACAGGGGCAATCAGCCCCAGCATTTT

j_gene: TRBJ2-7
d_gene: .
abundance: once
v_gene: TRBV7-8
CDR3aa: CASSVTPTVLHEQYF
CDR3nt: TGTGCCAGCAGCGTAACCCCCACAGTACTCCACGAGCAGTACTTC

j_gene: TRBJ2-2
d_gene: TRBD1
abundance: .
v_gene: TRBV10-3
CDR3aa: CAISLTGENTGELFF
CDR3nt: TGTGCCATCAGTTTGACAGGGGAGAACACCGGGGAGCTGTTTTTT

j_gene: TRBJ1-2
d_gene: .
abundance: .
v_gene: TRBV5-5
CDR3aa: CASSLPQGYNYGYTF
CDR3nt: TGTGCCAGCAGCCTTCCCCAGGGTTATAACTATGGCTACACCTTC

j_gene: TRBJ2-5
d_gene: .
abundance: .
v_gene: TRBV6-6
CDR3aa: CASSFQETQYF
CDR3nt: TGTGCCAGCAGTTTCCAAGAGACCCAGTACTTC

j_gene: TRBJ2-4
d_gene: .
abundance: .
v_gene: TRBV18
CDR3aa: CASSPSLGVKNIQYF
CDR3nt: TGTGCCAGCTCACCATCCCTGGGTGTCAAAAACATTCAGTACTTC

j_gene: TRBJ1-5
d_gene: .
abundance: .
v_gene: TRBV4-1
CDR3aa: CASSQDPRGAISNQPQHF
CDR3nt: TGCGCCAGCAGCCAAGATCCGCGAGGGGCGATCAGCAATCAGCCCCAGCATTTT

j_gene: TRBJ1-1
d_gene: .
abundance: .
v_gene: TRBV29-1
CDR3aa: CSVPYNTGTAFF
CDR3nt: TGCAGCGTCCCATATAATACGGGGACGGCTTTCTTT

j_gene: TRBJ2-1
d_gene: TRBD2
abundance: .
v_gene: TRBV3-1/TRBV3-2
CDR3aa: CASSQDRAGGNSNEQFF
CDR3nt: TGTGCCAGCAGCCAAGATCGGGCGGGAGGAAATTCAAATGAGCAGTTCTTC

j_gene: TRBJ2-3
d_gene: TRBD2
abundance: .
v_gene: TRBV11-2
CDR3aa: CASSSLTSGRTDTQYF
CDR3nt: TGTGCCAGCAGCTCCTTGACTAGCGGGAGGACAGATACGCAGTATTTT

j_gene: TRBJ1-1
d_gene: .
abundance: .
v_gene: TRBV28
CDR3aa: CASRSRPTEAFF
CDR3nt: TGTGCCAGCAGATCCAGACCGACGGAAGCTTTCTTT

j_gene: TRBJ2-1
d_gene: .
abundance: once
v_gene: TRBV11-2
CDR3aa: CASSLDHVNNEQFF
CDR3nt: TGTGCCAGCAGCTTAGATCACGTTAACAATGAGCAGTTCTTC

j_gene: TRBJ1-1
d_gene: .
abundance: .
v_gene: TRBV9
CDR3aa: CASSEAARNTEAFF
CDR3nt: TGTGCCAGCAGCGAGGCTGCAAGGAACACTGAAGCTTTCTTT

j_gene: TRBJ2-2
d_gene: .
abundance: .
v_gene: TRBV29-1
CDR3aa: CLGRANTGELFF
CDR3nt: TGCCTCGGTAGGGCGAACACCGGGGAGCTGTTTTTT

j_gene: TRBJ2-1
d_gene: .
abundance: .
v_gene: TRBV10-3
CDR3aa: CAISDRTKNYNEQFF
CDR3nt: TGTGCCATCAGTGATCGGACAAAAAACTACAATGAGCAGTTCTTC

j_gene: TRBJ1-3
d_gene: .
abundance: few
v_gene: TRBV7-8
CDR3aa: CASSSARGVRNTIYF
CDR3nt: TGTGCCAGCAGCTCTGCGAGGGGTGTGAGGAACACCATATATTTT

j_gene: TRBJ2-7
d_gene: .
abundance: few
v_gene: TRBV18
CDR3aa: CASSLSRTDPYEQYF
CDR3nt: TGTGCCAGCTCACTGAGCCGGACAGACCCCTACGAGCAGTACTTC

j_gene: TRBJ1-6
d_gene: .
abundance: .
v_gene: TRBV28
CDR3aa: CASSPGKGYSSPLHF
CDR3nt: TGTGCCAGCAGCCCGGGGAAGGGGTATTCTTCACCCCTCCACTTT

j_gene: TRBJ2-6
d_gene: .
abundance: few
v_gene: TRBV4-3
CDR3aa: CASSQAGEPGANVLTF
CDR3nt: TGCGCCAGCAGCCAAGCAGGAGAACCTGGGGCCAACGTCCTGACTTTC

j_gene: TRBJ2-3
d_gene: .
abundance: .
v_gene: TRBV7-8
CDR3aa: CAYNKIDDGGTDTQYF
CDR3nt: TGTGCCTATAATAAAATAGATGACGGTGGCACAGATACGCAGTATTTT

j_gene: TRBJ2-7
d_gene: TRBD1
abundance: .
v_gene: TRBV11-2
CDR3aa: CASSLVGTGNEQYF
CDR3nt: TGTGCCAGCAGCTTAGTAGGGACAGGGAACGAGCAGTACTTC

j_gene: TRBJ1-3
d_gene: .
abundance: .
v_gene: TRBV7-9
CDR3aa: CASSSRRRANNTIYF
CDR3nt: TGTGCCAGCAGCTCCCGTAGGAGGGCTAACAACACCATATATTTT

j_gene: TRBJ1-4
d_gene: TRBD1
abundance: .
v_gene: TRBV18
CDR3aa: CASSPPGTVATNEKLFF
CDR3nt: TGTGCCAGCTCACCACCGGGGACAGTGGCAACTAATGAAAAACTGTTTTTT

j_gene: TRBJ2-1
d_gene: TRBD2
abundance: once
v_gene: TRBV28
CDR3aa: CASSLLGLADHNEQFF
CDR3nt: TGTGCCAGCAGTTTATTGGGGCTAGCGGACCACAATGAGCAGTTCTTC

j_gene: TRBJ1-1
d_gene: .
abundance: .
v_gene: TRBV6-4
CDR3aa: CASSDQLNTEAFF
CDR3nt: TGTGCCAGCAGTGACCAGTTGAACACTGAAGCTTTCTTT

j_gene: TRBJ2-3
d_gene: .
abundance: .
v_gene: TRBV9
CDR3aa: CASSVEWGTDTQYF
CDR3nt: TGTGCCAGCAGCGTAGAGTGGGGCACAGATACGCAGTATTTT

j_gene: TRBJ2-7
d_gene: TRBD2
abundance: .
v_gene: TRBV4-2
CDR3aa: CASSRDLAGVSYEQYF
CDR3nt: TGTGCCAGCAGCCGGGACTTGGCGGGAGTCTCCTACGAGCAGTACTTC

j_gene: TRBJ2-1
d_gene: TRBD1
abundance: once
v_gene: TRBV6-5
CDR3aa: CASSYTRTGYNEQFF
CDR3nt: TGTGCCAGCAGTTACACCCGGACAGGGTACAATGAGCAGTTCTTC

j_gene: TRBJ1-2
d_gene: .
abundance: .
v_gene: TRBV6-5
CDR3aa: CASSYSRPGAYGYTF
CDR3nt: TGTGCCAGCAGTTACTCGAGGCCGGGAGCCTATGGCTACACCTTC

j_gene: TRBJ1-1
d_gene: .
abundance: .
v_gene: TRBV5-6
CDR3aa: CATAPDTDTEAFF
CDR3nt: TGTGCCACAGCTCCCGACACCGACACTGAAGCTTTCTTT

j_gene: TRBJ2-3
d_gene: TRBD1
abundance: .
v_gene: TRBV3-1/TRBV3-2
CDR3aa: CASSRGQGTDTQYF
CDR3nt: TGTGCCAGCAGCCGGGGACAGGGGACAGATACGCAGTATTTT

j_gene: TRBJ2-5
d_gene: TRBD2
abundance: once
v_gene: TRBV5-4
CDR3aa: CASSARLAGQETQYF
CDR3nt: TGTGCCAGCAGCGCAAGGCTAGCGGGGCAAGAGACCCAGTACTTC

j_gene: TRBJ1-3
d_gene: .
abundance: once
v_gene: TRBV7-2
CDR3aa: CASSPQPGTVGNTIYF
CDR3nt: TGTGCCAGCAGCCCCCAGCCCGGGACTGTAGGAAACACCATATATTTT